This T cell receptor beta chain was captured in a study of cytomegalovirus exposure and HLA in healthy donors. General observations from the study: When analyzed later, a missense DCLRE1C variant was found to be linked to TCR beta V- and J-gene trimming. Serostatus for CMV was the only available immune exposure information. Reportedly, diagnosis of cytomegalovirus status by the classifier showed high specificity and sensitivity. By HLA locus, TCR association rates varied in a later analysis, with DRB1 showing the most and HLA-C the fewest.

Remarks on this clone: No antigen is known for it.

After removal of 3 bases from V and 6 bases from J, the junction contained 2 bases not matched to a gene. The CDR3 length is 13 residues. Germline lookup yields CDR1 LNHDA and CDR2 SQIVND (reference sequence). Researchers ran the PCR with 60 Vbeta and 13 Jbeta primers. Libraries were prepared by immunoSEQ multiplex PCR; TCRdb keeps only in-frame clonotypes and omits some of them. The data hold under 250,000 clones, with more than 75% observed a single time. The sequence was collected from a male donor in good health and CMV-seronegative. The sample was PBMCs. V and J are TRBV19 and TRBJ2-1; 7 bases match TRBD2. CDR3 bases: TGTGCCAGTAGTATGGCGGGAGCCAATGAGCAGTTCTTC. Translated, it gives CASSMAGANEQFF.